The rows below give T cell receptor beta chains drawn from one sample of a study of molecular identifiers for immune sequencing clone quantification. TCRdb re-derived calls from the PCR reads in MiXCR, one entry per CDR3 protein. The data hold a few hundred thousand distinct CDR3 sequences, with 24% observed a single time. Sequencing was done on a sample of naive CD8+ T cells from blood, with Jurkat cell RNA spiked in. These receptors came from a human donor in good health. Some libraries in this study had Jurkat cell RNA spiked in. The CDR3 runs from the conserved cysteine through the conserved F or W. Fields, in order: CDR3 protein, CDR3 DNA, V gene, J gene, clone size, D gene. The D gene is left open where the match is weak. Clone size is shown for a subset of rows, as once, few, many or a class of expanded clone.

CSAREELAGRTDTQYF	TGCAGTGCTAGAGAGGAACTAGCGGGCCGCACAGATACGCAGTATTTT	TRBV20-1	TRBJ2-3	few	TRBD2
CASSYQGRRVQSSGNTIYF	TGTGCCAGCAGTTATCAAGGCCGCCGTGTACAAAGCTCTGGAAACACCATATATTTT	TRBV6-9	TRBJ1-3	few	NA
CASSYTGGAFYEQYF	TGTGCCAGCAGTTACACAGGGGGCGCCTTCTACGAGCAGTACTTC	TRBV6-5	TRBJ2-7	once	TRBD1
CSAGPGTDLEQYF	TGCAGTGCTGGCCCGGGGACGGACCTCGAGCAGTACTTC	TRBV20-1	TRBJ2-7	many	NA
CASSLGGTGDSANTWELFF	TGTGCTAGCAGCTTAGGAGGGACAGGGGATTCAGCAAACACCTGGGAGCTGTTTTTT	TRBV7-7	TRBJ2-2	NA	TRBD1
CASSTLPGTGGYEQYF	TGTGCCAGCAGCACCCTCCCCGGGACAGGGGGATACGAGCAGTACTTC	TRBV6-6	TRBJ2-7	few	TRBD1
CASNHGGPYEQYF	TGTGCCAGCAACCACGGAGGTCCCTACGAGCAGTACTTC	TRBV6-2/TRBV6-3	TRBJ2-7	NA	NA
CASSQDPAGANTDTQYF	TGCGCCAGCAGCCAAGATCCCGCGGGAGCCAACACAGATACGCAGTATTTT	TRBV4-3	TRBJ2-3	few	TRBD2
CAYITGDGTFF	TGTGCCTATATCACAGGGGACGGGACTTTCTTT	TRBV30	TRBJ1-1	few	TRBD1
CTSSKWGHHSGIEKLFF	TGTACCAGCAGTAAATGGGGACACCATTCCGGGATCGAAAAACTGTTTTTT	TRBV6-2/TRBV6-3	TRBJ1-4	few	NA
CASSRRGVNYGYTF	TGTGCCAGCAGTCGACGGGGGGTTAACTATGGCTACACCTTC	TRBV28	TRBJ1-2	few	NA
CSARVPATLGTDTQYF	TGCAGTGCTAGAGTTCCCGCAACCCTGGGCACAGATACGCAGTATTTT	TRBV20-1	TRBJ2-3	NA	NA
CASSYSQGVDEQYF	TGTGCCAGCAGTTACTCGCAGGGGGTAGATGAGCAGTACTTC	TRBV6-6	TRBJ2-7	many	TRBD1
CSVEAGLAGSYEQYF	TGCAGCGTTGAAGCCGGACTAGCGGGATCCTACGAGCAGTACTTC	TRBV29-1	TRBJ2-7	NA	TRBD2
CSVEDYRGRNTEAFF	TGCAGCGTTGAAGATTATAGGGGTCGAAACACTGAAGCTTTCTTT	TRBV29-1	TRBJ1-1	many	NA
CASSYSISRDYVNEQFF	TGTGCCAGCAGTTACTCGATAAGTCGGGACTACGTCAATGAGCAGTTCTTC	TRBV6-5	TRBJ2-1	few	TRBD2
CASSTGGYNEQSF	TGTGCCAGCAGTACGGGGGGGTACAATGAGCAGTCCTTC	TRBV27	TRBJ2-1	few	TRBD2
CASSPVGAGTSGELFF	TGTGCCAGCAGCCCCGTCGGGGCTGGTACCTCCGGGGAGCTGTTTTTT	TRBV3-1	TRBJ2-2	many	NA
CASSQDTAGELFF	TGTGCCAGCTCACAGGACACAGCCGGGGAGCTGTTTTTT	TRBV18	TRBJ2-2	NA	NA
CASSVGQNQPQHF	TGTGCCAGCAGCGTCGGACAGAATCAGCCCCAGCATTTT	TRBV9	TRBJ1-5	many	NA
CAWIKTIRDRGMIDEKLFF	TGTGCCTGGATTAAAACGATCCGGGACAGGGGGATGATTGATGAAAAACTGTTTTTT	TRBV30	TRBJ1-4	NA	TRBD1
CASSLDGLGTEAFF	TGTGCCAGCAGTTTAGACGGGCTAGGCACTGAAGCTTTCTTT	TRBV12-3/TRBV12-4	TRBJ1-1	few	NA
CASSFFQGGTDTQYF	TGTGCCAGCAGCTTTTTCCAGGGGGGCACAGATACGCAGTATTTT	TRBV11-2	TRBJ2-3	few	TRBD1
CASSQDPTLAGSGANVLTF	TGCGCCAGCAGCCAAGATCCCACACTAGCGGGCTCTGGGGCCAACGTCCTGACTTTC	TRBV4-3	TRBJ2-6	once	TRBD2
CASSFGTDGSGQFF	TGTGCCAGCAGTTTCGGGACAGATGGGAGTGGGCAGTTCTTC	TRBV12-3/TRBV12-4	TRBJ2-1	NA	TRBD1
CASSYSMREEQFF	TGTGCCAGCAGTTACTCGATGAGGGAAGAGCAGTTCTTC	TRBV6-2/TRBV6-3	TRBJ2-1	NA	NA
CSVEWGDTEAFF	TGCAGCGTTGAATGGGGGGACACTGAAGCTTTCTTT	TRBV29-1	TRBJ1-1	few	NA
CASSPGQGVLDEQFF	TGTGCCAGCAGTCCGGGACAGGGGGTGTTGGATGAGCAGTTCTTC	TRBV2	TRBJ2-1	many	TRBD1
CASSQDLWTGVEETQYF	TGCGCCAGCAGCCAAGATCTTTGGACAGGGGTTGAAGAGACCCAGTACTTC	TRBV4-3	TRBJ2-5	NA	TRBD1
CDSSFGVAAVQPQHF	TGTGACAGCAGTTTTGGGGTGGCAGCAGTGCAGCCCCAGCATTTT	TRBV28	TRBJ1-5	NA	NA